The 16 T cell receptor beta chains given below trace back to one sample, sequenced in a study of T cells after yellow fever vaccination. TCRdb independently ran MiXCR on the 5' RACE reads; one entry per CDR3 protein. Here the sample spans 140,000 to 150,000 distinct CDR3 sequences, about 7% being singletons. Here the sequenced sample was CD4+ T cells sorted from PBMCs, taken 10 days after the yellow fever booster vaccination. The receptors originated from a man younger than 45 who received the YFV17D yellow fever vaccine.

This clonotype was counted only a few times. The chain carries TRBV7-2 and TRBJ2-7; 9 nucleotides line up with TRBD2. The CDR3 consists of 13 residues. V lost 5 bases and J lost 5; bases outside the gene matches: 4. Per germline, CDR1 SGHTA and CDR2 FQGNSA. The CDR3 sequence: CASSQRGANEQYF. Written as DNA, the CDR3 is TGTGCCAGCAGCCAGCGGGGGGCTAACGAGCAGTACTTC.

For the CDR3, the DNA is TGTGCCAGCAGTTACGGGGGTGGTGATTCACCCCTCCACTTT. As protein: CASSYGGGDSPLHF. The V call is TRBV6-5, the J call TRBJ1-6; the D gene is possibly TRBD1 (5 bases). Germline loops: CDR1 MNHEY, CDR2 SVGAGI. Trimming cost V 2 bases and J 8 bases, with 10 bases left between them. The CDR3 loop spans 14 amino acids.

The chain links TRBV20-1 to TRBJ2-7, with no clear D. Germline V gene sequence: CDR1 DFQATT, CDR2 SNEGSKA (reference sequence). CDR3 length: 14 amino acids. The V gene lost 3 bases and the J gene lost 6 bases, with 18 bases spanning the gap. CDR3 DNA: TGCAGTGCTAGCGGGTTGACGCCCCTCGGCGAGCAGTACTTC. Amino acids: CSASGLTPLGEQYF.

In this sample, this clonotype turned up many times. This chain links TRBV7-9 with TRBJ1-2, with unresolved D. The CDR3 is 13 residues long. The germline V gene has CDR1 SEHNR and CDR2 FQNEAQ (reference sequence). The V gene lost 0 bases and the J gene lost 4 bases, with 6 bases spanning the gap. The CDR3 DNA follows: TGTGCCAGCAGCTTAGCCGACCGCTATGGCTACACCTTC. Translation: CASSLADRYGYTF. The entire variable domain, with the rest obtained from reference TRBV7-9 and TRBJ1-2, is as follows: DTGVSQNPRHKITKRGQNVTFRCDPISEHNRLYWYRQTLGQGPEFLTYFQNEAQLEKSRLLSDRFSAERPKGSFSTLEIQRTEQGDSAMYLCASSLADRYGYTFGSGTRLTVV.

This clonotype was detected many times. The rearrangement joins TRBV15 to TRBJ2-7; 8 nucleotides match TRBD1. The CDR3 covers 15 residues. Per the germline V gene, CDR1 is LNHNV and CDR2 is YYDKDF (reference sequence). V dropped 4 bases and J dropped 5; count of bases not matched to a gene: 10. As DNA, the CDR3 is TGTGCCACCAGCATCCCTGACAGGGGTATGCACGAGCAGTACTTC. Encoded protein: CATSIPDRGMHEQYF.

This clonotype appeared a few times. The CDR3 DNA is TGCGCCAGCAGCCGACAGCCGGGACAGCGGACTCAATTCTACGAGCAGTACTTC. This gives the protein CASSRQPGQRTQFYEQYF. This rearrangement joins TRBV5-1 to TRBJ2-7, with 7 bases aligning to TRBD1. Germline V gene lookup returns CDR1 SGHRS and CDR2 YFSETQ. This CDR3 spans 18 amino acids. V lost 4 bases, J lost 3 bases, and 19 bases stayed unmatched.

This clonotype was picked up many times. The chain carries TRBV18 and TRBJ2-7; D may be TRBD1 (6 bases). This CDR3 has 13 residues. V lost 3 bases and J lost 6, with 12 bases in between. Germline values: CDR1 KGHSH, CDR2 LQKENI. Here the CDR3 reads CASSPLQGAEQYF. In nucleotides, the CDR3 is TGTGCCAGCTCACCCCTACAGGGAGCCGAGCAGTACTTC.

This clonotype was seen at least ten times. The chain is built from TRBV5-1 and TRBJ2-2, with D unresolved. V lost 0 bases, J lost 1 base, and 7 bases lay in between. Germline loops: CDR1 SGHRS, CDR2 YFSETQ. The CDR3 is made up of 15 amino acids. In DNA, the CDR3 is TGCGCCAGCAGCTTGGGGCACCAGAACACCGGGGAGCTGTTTTTT. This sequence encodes CASSLGHQNTGELFF. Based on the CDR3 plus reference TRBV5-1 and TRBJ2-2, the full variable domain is KAGVTQTPRYLIKTRGQQVTLSCSPISGHRSVSWYQQTPGQGLQFLFEYFSETQRNKGNFPGRFSGRQFSNSRSEMNVSTLELGDSALYLCASSLGHQNTGELFFGEGSRLTVL.

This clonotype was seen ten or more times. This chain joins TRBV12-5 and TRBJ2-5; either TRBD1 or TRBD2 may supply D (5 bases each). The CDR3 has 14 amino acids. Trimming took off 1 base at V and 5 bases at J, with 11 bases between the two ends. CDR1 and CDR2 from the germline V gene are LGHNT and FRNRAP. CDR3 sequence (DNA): TGTGCTAGTGGTTTGGCTAGTGAGGGGGAGACCCAGTACTTC. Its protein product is CASGLASEGETQYF. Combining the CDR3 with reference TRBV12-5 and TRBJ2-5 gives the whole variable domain DARVTQTPRHKVTEMGQEVTMRCQPILGHNTVFWYRQTMMQGLELLAYFRNRAPLDDSGMPKDRFSAEMPDATLATLKIQPSEPRDSAVYFCASGLASEGETQYFGPGTRLLVL.

CDR3 in amino acids: CASSWGLETDTQYF. CDR3 sequence (DNA): TGCGCCAGCAGCTGGGGACTGGAGACAGATACGCAGTATTTT. The rearrangement links TRBV5-1 to TRBJ2-3; possible D gene TRBD2, 6 bases. The V gene lost 3 bases and the J gene lost 3 bases, with 11 bases spanning the gap. Germline CDR1 is SGHRS and CDR2 is YFSETQ. The CDR3 extends over 14 amino acids. Supplemented by reference TRBV5-1 and TRBJ2-3, the full variable domain reads KAGVTQTPRYLIKTRGQQVTLSCSPISGHRSVSWYQQTPGQGLQFLFEYFSETQRNKGNFPGRFSGRQFSNSRSEMNVSTLELGDSALYLCASSWGLETDTQYFGPGTRLTVL.

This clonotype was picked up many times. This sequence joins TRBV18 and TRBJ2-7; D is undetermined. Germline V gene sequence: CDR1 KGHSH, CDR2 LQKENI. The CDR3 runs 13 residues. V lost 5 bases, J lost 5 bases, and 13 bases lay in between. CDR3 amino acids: CASSTSGFNEQYF. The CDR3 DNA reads TGTGCCAGCTCAACGTCAGGTTTCAACGAGCAGTACTTC.

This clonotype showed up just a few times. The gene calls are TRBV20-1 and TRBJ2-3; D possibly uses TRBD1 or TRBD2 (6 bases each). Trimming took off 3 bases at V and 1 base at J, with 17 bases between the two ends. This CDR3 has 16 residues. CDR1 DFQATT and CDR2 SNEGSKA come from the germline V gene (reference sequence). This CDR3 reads CSASWRGSSGTDTQYF. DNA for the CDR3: TGCAGTGCTAGCTGGAGGGGGTCTAGCGGCACAGATACGCAGTATTTT.

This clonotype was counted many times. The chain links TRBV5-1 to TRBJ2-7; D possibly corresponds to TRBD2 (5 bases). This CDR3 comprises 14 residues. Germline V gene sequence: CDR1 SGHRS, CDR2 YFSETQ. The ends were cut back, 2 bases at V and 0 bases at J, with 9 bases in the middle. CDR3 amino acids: CASSFVTNSYEQYF. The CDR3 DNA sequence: TGCGCCAGCAGCTTCGTGACTAACTCCTACGAGCAGTACTTC.

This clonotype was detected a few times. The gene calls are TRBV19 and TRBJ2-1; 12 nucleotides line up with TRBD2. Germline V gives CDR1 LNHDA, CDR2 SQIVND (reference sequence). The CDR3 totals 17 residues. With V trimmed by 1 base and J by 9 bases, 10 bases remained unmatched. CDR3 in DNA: TGTGCCAGTAGTATAGCACTCGGACTAGCGGGGAACCCTGAGCAGTTCTTC. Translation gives CASSIALGLAGNPEQFF.

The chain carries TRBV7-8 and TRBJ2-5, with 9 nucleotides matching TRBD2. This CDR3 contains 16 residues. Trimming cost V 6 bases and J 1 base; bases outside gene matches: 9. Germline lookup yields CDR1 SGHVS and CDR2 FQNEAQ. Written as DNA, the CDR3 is TGTGCCAGCAGGGTAGCGGGAGAGGGGGGCCAAGAGACCCAGTACTTC. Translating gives CASRVAGEGGQETQYF.

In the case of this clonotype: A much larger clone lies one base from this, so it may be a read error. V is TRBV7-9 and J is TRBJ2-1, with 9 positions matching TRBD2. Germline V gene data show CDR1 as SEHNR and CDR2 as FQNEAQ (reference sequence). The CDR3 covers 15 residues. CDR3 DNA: TGTGTCAGCATGGGCGGGAGGGGCACCTACAATGAGCAGTTCTTC. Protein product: CVSMGGRGTYNEQFF.